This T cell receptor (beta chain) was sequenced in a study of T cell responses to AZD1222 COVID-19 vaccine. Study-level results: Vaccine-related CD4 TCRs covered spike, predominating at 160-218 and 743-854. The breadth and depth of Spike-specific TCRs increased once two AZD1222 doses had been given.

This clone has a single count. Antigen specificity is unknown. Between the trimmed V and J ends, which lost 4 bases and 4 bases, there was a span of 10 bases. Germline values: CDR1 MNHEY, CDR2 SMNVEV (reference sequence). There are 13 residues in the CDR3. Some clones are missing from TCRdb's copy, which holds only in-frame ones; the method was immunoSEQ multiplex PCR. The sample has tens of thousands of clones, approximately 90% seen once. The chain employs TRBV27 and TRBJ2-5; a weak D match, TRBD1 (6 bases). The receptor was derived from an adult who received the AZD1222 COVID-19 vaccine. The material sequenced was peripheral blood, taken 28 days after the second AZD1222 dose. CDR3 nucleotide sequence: TGTGCCAGCAGTTACAGGGAAACAGAGACCCAGTACTTC. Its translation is CASSYRETETQYF.